Below, 3 T cell receptor beta chains from the same sample are listed, as sequenced in a study of blood T cell repertoires in COVID-19 (dated by TCRdb to about 2020). Library construction relied on the immunoSEQ multiplex PCR assay. As stored in TCRdb, this immuneACCESS dataset retains in-frame rearrangements with V and J assigned. A fraction of the clones does not appear; measured against another copy, unresolved V genes explain less than half of the discrepancy, and the remainder lacks a known reason. This sample gives about 310,000 clones in total; roughly 89% of them show up just once. The top ten clones comprise around 4.3% of the sample. Sequenced: PBMCs or T cells enriched from blood (not recorded which). These TCRs come from a woman between 18 and 30 years old with acute COVID-19.

The chain carries TRBV11-3 and TRBJ2-3; 8 bases are shared with TRBD1. The ends lost 5 bases at V and 5 bases at J; junction bases unmatched: 6. CDR3 length: 14 residues. Per germline, CDR1 SGHNT and CDR2 YENEEA. CDR3 nucleotide sequence: TGTGCCAGCAGCCCCCGACAGGGGAAAGATACGCAGTATTTT. Protein product: CASSPRQGKDTQYF.

The J gene is TRBJ2-7, the V gene TRBV10-1, with 7 bases that match TRBD1. The CDR3 length is 16 residues. The germline V gene encodes CDR1 WNHNN and CDR2 SYGVQD (reference sequence). The junction had 12 bases not matched to a gene; V was cut back by 7 bases and J by 0 bases. The CDR3 region has the DNA TGCGCCAGCATGACAATCGGACAGGTGCCCTCCTACGAGCAGTACTTC. Translation gives CASMTIGQVPSYEQYF.

This clone was seen more than once but under ten times. CDR3: CAIRTGDQPQHF. In DNA form, the CDR3 reads TGTGCCATCAGAACAGGGGATCAGCCCCAGCATTTT. This sequence joins TRBV10-3 and TRBJ1-5; TRBD1 matches 7 bases. Germline V gene lookup returns CDR1 ENHRY and CDR2 SYGVKD. After removal of 6 bases from V and 5 bases from J, the junction contained 1 base not matched to a gene. This CDR3 spans 12 amino acids.